This T cell receptor beta chain comes out of a study of blood T cell repertoires in COVID-19. Study information: Acute and convalescent COVID-19 samples came from the United States, Italy and Spain. T cells, B-cell-depleted T cells, or PBMCs provided the cDNA or gDNA that served as material.

CDR1 and CDR2 from the germline V gene are MNHEY and SMNVEV (reference sequence). Unmatched junction bases numbered 8, after V lost 5 bases and J lost 5 bases. This CDR3 has 15 amino acids. It was during active infection that Seattle patients were enrolled and then longitudinally followed. In the original workflow: Cell counts per sample came from amplifying reference gene primers. Data came from immunoSEQ multiplex PCR; TCRdb stores just in-frame clones and leaves some out. For V, J and clone size, that table is used; D and trimming come from the DNA. The sample carries almost 300,000 clones, around 92% recorded once.

The source is a woman aged 25 to 45 with COVID-19, enrolled during active disease. The chain combines TRBV27 with TRBJ2-7; 11 bases line up with TRBD2. Input material: peripheral blood. CDR3 sequence (DNA): TGTGCCAGCAGTCGATATAGCGGGGGGGTTGACGAGCAGTACTTC. It is translated as CASSRYSGGVDEQYF.